The rows below give T cell receptor beta chains drawn from one sample of a study of T cells in localized non-small cell lung cancer. This table comes from immunoSEQ multiplex PCR, and its TCRdb copy is limited to in-frame clones, with some not included. The repertoire holds 20,000 to 25,000 clones, roughly nine tenths seen once, with 2.5% to 3% in the top ten. Sequenced here: peripheral blood, sampled before any cancer treatment. Receptor source: a woman aged 35-70 years with stage I lung adenocarcinoma. Both conserved end residues are part of each CDR3. Each record gives: V gene, clone size, J gene, D gene, CDR3 protein, CDR3 DNA. The D gene is left open where the match is weak. Clone size is not always given. Where it is, it says once, few, many or a class for expanded clones.

>TRBV5-6|-|TRBJ1-5|-
CASSFRQAARVGNQPQHF
TGTGCCAGCAGCTTCCGACAGGCCGCGCGAGTGGGCAATCAGCCCCAGCATTTT
>TRBV4-1|-|TRBJ2-7|-
CASSQVSGLSVQQYF
TGCGCCAGCAGCCAAGTATCCGGACTCTCCGTCCAGCAGTACTTC
>TRBV11-2|-|TRBJ2-2|-
CASSLVGTGELFF
TGTGCCAGCAGCTTAGTGGGGACCGGGGAGCTGTTTTTT
>TRBV28|-|TRBJ2-1|-
CASSLWRGYYNEQFF
TGTGCCAGCAGTTTGTGGAGGGGCTATTACAATGAGCAGTTCTTC
>TRBV6-5|-|TRBJ2-4|TRBD2
CASSTGFRPGGGQYF
TGTGCCAGCTCAACCGGGTTTCGACCGGGAGGGGGTCAGTACTTC
>TRBV28|-|TRBJ2-2|TRBD1
CASSLSGGIGELFF
TGTGCCAGCAGTTTGTCAGGGGGAATCGGGGAGCTGTTTTTT
>TRBV7-9|-|TRBJ2-2|-
CASSHDTYSITGELFF
TGTGCCAGCAGCCACGACACTTATTCTATCACCGGGGAGCTGTTTTTT
>TRBV5-1|-|TRBJ1-1|-
CASSLVAQNTEAFF
TGCGCCAGCAGCTTGGTTGCGCAGAACACTGAAGCTTTCTTT
>TRBV20-1|once|TRBJ2-3|-
CSASGTDTQYF
TGCAGTGCTAGCGGCACAGATACGCAGTATTTT
>TRBV28|-|TRBJ2-7|TRBD2
CASRASGTSRYEQYF
TGTGCCAGCAGGGCTTCCGGGACTAGTAGGTACGAGCAGTACTTC
>TRBV28|-|TRBJ1-1|-
CASTPGRVQSNTEAFF
TGTGCCAGCACTCCTGGGCGAGTACAATCGAACACTGAAGCTTTCTTT
>TRBV11-2|-|TRBJ2-7|TRBD2
CASSLGGWAGGKEQYF
TGTGCCAGCAGCTTAGGCGGTTGGGCGGGAGGGAAAGAGCAGTACTTC
>TRBV12-5|-|TRBJ2-5|TRBD1
CASGLGLQGATETQYF
TGTGCTAGTGGTCTTGGCCTACAGGGGGCCACAGAGACCCAGTACTTC
>TRBV29-1|-|TRBJ2-5|-
CSVADGGDSQGVAQYF
TGCAGCGTTGCCGATGGAGGGGACTCCCAGGGGGTGGCCCAGTACTTC
>TRBV5-5|-|TRBJ1-3|-
CASSLAVLGTSGNTIYF
TGTGCCAGCAGCTTGGCCGTCCTAGGGACCTCTGGAAACACCATATATTTT
>TRBV2|once|TRBJ2-3|-
CATGGQITDTQYF
TGTGCCACCGGGGGACAGATAACAGATACGCAGTATTTT
>TRBV29-1|-|TRBJ2-3|-
CSVGHRLTDTQYF
TGCAGCGTTGGACACAGACTGACAGATACGCAGTATTTT
>TRBV7-2|-|TRBJ2-5|-
CASSFMRGRRYQETQYF
TGTGCCAGCAGCTTTATGCGTGGCAGACGGTACCAAGAGACCCAGTACTTC
>TRBV7-2|-|TRBJ1-1|-
CASRYNGGADTEAFF
TGTGCCAGCAGATATAACGGGGGCGCCGACACTGAAGCTTTCTTT
>TRBV27|-|TRBJ1-1|TRBD1
CASSLGRGLTEAFF
TGTGCCAGCAGTTTGGGCAGGGGGCTTACTGAAGCTTTCTTT
>TRBV5-1|-|TRBJ2-2|-
CASSLIGSRRSTGELFF
TGCGCCAGCAGCTTGATAGGGTCCCGGAGAAGTACCGGGGAGCTGTTTTTT
>TRBV4-2|-|TRBJ2-7|TRBD2
CASSQVQASGSYRYF
TGTGCCAGCAGCCAAGTTCAAGCTAGCGGGAGTTACCGATACTTC
>TRBV5-6|-|TRBJ2-5|TRBD2
CASSNSGNQETQYF
TGTGCCAGCAGCAACAGCGGGAACCAAGAGACCCAGTACTTC
>TRBV5-4|-|TRBJ1-3|TRBD1
CASSLAPGQGFSGNTIYF
TGTGCCAGCAGCTTGGCCCCCGGACAGGGTTTCTCTGGAAACACCATATATTTT
>TRBV5-4|-|TRBJ2-1|TRBD2
CASRAGTANSYNEQFF
TGTGCCAGCAGAGCGGGGACCGCCAATAGCTACAATGAGCAGTTCTTC
>TRBV27|-|TRBJ2-7|-
CASSFAHEQYF
TGTGCCAGCAGTTTTGCCCACGAGCAGTACTTC
>TRBV2|-|TRBJ2-7|TRBD1
CASSYTGGDEQYF
TGTGCCAGCAGTTACACAGGGGGCGACGAGCAGTACTTC
>TRBV10-1|-|TRBJ1-4|-
CASSESPGAEKLFF
TGCGCCAGCAGTGAGTCTCCAGGGGCGGAAAAACTGTTTTTT
>TRBV7-8|-|TRBJ2-2|-
CASSTTGGNTGELFF
TGTGCCAGCAGTACTACCGGGGGAAACACCGGGGAGCTGTTTTTT
>TRBV9|-|TRBJ2-7|-
CASSPGTEFYEQYF
TGTGCCAGCAGCCCCGGGACTGAGTTCTACGAGCAGTACTTC
>TRBV30|once|TRBJ2-1|-
CACKGWTERNEQFF
TGTGCCTGTAAAGGGTGGACAGAAAGAAATGAGCAGTTCTTC
>TRBV7-2|once|TRBJ2-5|TRBD2
CASSLARGGGAETQYF
TGTGCCAGCAGCTTAGCGCGTGGGGGAGGGGCAGAGACCCAGTACTTC
>TRBV5-1|-|TRBJ2-7|-
CASSQAADTMGEQYF
TGCGCCAGCAGCCAAGCAGCCGACACCATGGGCGAGCAGTACTTC
>TRBV6-1|once|TRBJ1-2|TRBD1
CASNSQGAVYGYTF
TGTGCCAGCAATAGCCAGGGGGCGGTCTATGGCTACACCTTC
>TRBV4-1|-|TRBJ1-1|-
CASSQQAGYSTEAFF
TGCGCCAGCAGCCAACAGGCAGGGTATTCCACTGAAGCTTTCTTT
>TRBV6-5|-|TRBJ2-7|TRBD1
CASSYVTGGEQYF
TGTGCCAGCAGTTACGTGACAGGGGGCGAGCAGTACTTC
>TRBV11-2|once|TRBJ1-1|TRBD1
CASSGDRNTEAFF
TGTGCCAGCAGCGGGGACAGGAACACTGAAGCTTTCTTT
>TRBV28|-|TRBJ2-1|TRBD1
CASSLPPPGQARGRDYNEQFF
TGTGCCAGCAGTTTACCCCCTCCGGGACAGGCCAGGGGGCGAGACTACAATGAGCAGTTCTTC
>TRBV9|-|TRBJ2-1|-
CASSVEIPNNEQFF
TGTGCCAGCAGCGTAGAAATTCCCAACAATGAGCAGTTCTTC
>TRBV5-1|-|TRBJ1-3|TRBD1
CASSSRQGLTGNTIYF
TGCGCCAGCAGCTCACGACAGGGCTTAACTGGAAACACCATATATTTT
>TRBV11-2|-|TRBJ2-1|-
CASSLESGLAEQFF
TGTGCCAGCAGCTTAGAAAGTGGTCTAGCCGAGCAGTTCTTC
>TRBV2|once|TRBJ2-5|-
CASSELVGQETQYF
TGTGCCAGCAGTGAATTAGTGGGGCAAGAGACCCAGTACTTC
>TRBV28|-|TRBJ2-5|-
CASSRWGKETQYF
TGTGCCAGCAGTAGGTGGGGTAAAGAGACCCAGTACTTC
>TRBV25-1|-|TRBJ2-7|-
CASSEYPYEQYF
TGTGCCAGCAGTGAATATCCGTACGAGCAGTACTTC